This T cell receptor beta chain was recorded in a study of T cells in Graves' hyperthyroidism and ophthalmopathy. Study-level information: Specimen type is peripheral blood, collected at initial diagnosis prior to any treatment. Notes on the study in general: Blood also showed most of the thyroid clonotypes that were expanded above 0.001.

This clonotype was found many times. What it recognizes is unknown. Amplification of TCR beta CDR3 regions was performed using RNA transcripts as template. TCR CDR3 underwent first-round RT-PCR with the HTBI primer set. TCRdb independently ran MiXCR on the multiplex PCR reads; one entry per CDR3 protein. Found here are under 300,000 distinct CDR3 sequences, approximately 14% of them singletons; the top ten hold 7.9%. The study left out patients who had uncontrolled infection, other autoimmune disease, pregnancy or lactation. Fresh peripheral blood, more than 9 ml, yielded the PBMCs. This CDR3 has 15 amino acids. V lost 3 bases and J lost 6, with 17 bases in between. From germline, CDR1 is LNHDA and CDR2 SQIVND (reference sequence).

This chain joins TRBV19 and TRBJ2-5; D may be TRBD1 (6 bases). Sequenced input: blood. The sequence was collected from a woman aged 40-49 years with Graves' hyperthyroidism. CDR3 sequence (DNA): TGTGCCAGTAGTATTGAATATCGGTGGGGGCAGACCCAGTACTTC. As protein: CASSIEYRWGQTQYF.